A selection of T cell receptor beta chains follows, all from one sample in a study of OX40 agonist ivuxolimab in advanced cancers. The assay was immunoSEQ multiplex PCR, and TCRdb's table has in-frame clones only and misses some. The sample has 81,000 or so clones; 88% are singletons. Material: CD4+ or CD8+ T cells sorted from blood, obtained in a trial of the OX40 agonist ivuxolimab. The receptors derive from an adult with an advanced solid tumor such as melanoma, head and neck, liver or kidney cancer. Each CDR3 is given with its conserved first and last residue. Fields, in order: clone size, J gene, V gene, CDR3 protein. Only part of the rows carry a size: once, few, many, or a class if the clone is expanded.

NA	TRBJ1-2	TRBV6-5	CASSQTIFQPGYTF
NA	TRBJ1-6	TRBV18	CASSLSGVINSPLHF
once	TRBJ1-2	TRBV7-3	CASSLQQQGGYTF
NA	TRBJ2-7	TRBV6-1	CASSNRDAAAYEQYF
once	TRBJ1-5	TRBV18	CASSAGGISNQPQHF
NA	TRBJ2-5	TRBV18	CASSPPETQETQYF
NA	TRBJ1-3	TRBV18	CASSPGQGSSGNTIYF
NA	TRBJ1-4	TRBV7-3	CASSSRQGGELFF
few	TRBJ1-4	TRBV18	CASSPGGWTLNEKLFF
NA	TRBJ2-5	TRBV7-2	CASSSQWGVYQETQYF
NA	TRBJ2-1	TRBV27	CASSLNLDGSGEQFF
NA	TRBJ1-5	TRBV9	CASSAESRREYSNQPQHF